The rows below give T cell receptor beta chains drawn from one sample of a study of T cell responses to AZD1222 COVID-19 vaccine. TCRdb keeps only in-frame clones here, not all; method: immunoSEQ multiplex PCR. The sample contains 150,000 or so clones, about nine tenths of which appear only once. The specimen comprised peripheral blood, sampled on day 0 of AZD1222 vaccination. The receptors derive from an adult in good health. The CDR3 runs from the conserved cysteine through the conserved F or W. A D gene is named only where the DNA matches it firmly.

>15|TRBV9|NA|TRBJ1-2
CASSVGQRSNYGYTF
>15|TRBV10-2|TRBD2|TRBJ2-7
CASSEPGSGRYEQYF
>16|TRBV6-1|TRBD2|TRBJ2-1
CASSEGGSGRAHEQFF
>16|TRBV5-1|NA|TRBJ2-3
CASSFFRIASTDTQYF
>15|TRBV15|NA|TRBJ2-7
CATSRILGRTHEQYF
>15|TRBV7-6|TRBD1|TRBJ1-5
CASSQGQGRVQPQHF
>15|TRBV6-2/TRBV6-3|TRBD1|TRBJ2-3
CASSVLGQGSDTQYF
>12|TRBV29-1|TRBD1|TRBJ1-2
CSGGEGARGYTF
>16|TRBV27|TRBD1|TRBJ1-2
CASSRNRGQTNYGYTF
>15|TRBV14|NA|TRBJ1-1
CASSLSRSGNTEAFF
>15|TRBV7-9|NA|TRBJ1-5
CASSWDGDIRQPQHF
>16|TRBV13|NA|TRBJ2-1
CASSLGLGLQNNEQFF
>13|TRBV30|NA|TRBJ2-6
CAWSPLSANVLTF
>14|TRBV29-1|NA|TRBJ2-1
CSVNRDSSYNEQFF